This TCR beta chain was found in a study of blood T cell repertoires in COVID-19. The overall study: Both acute and convalescent COVID-19 samples were obtained from the United States, Italy and Spain. PBMCs, B-cell-depleted T cells, or T cells were the source of the cDNA or gDNA that made up the material.

In the authors' methods: Quantification of nucleated cells was approximated via reference gene primer amplification. Clones were read by immunoSEQ multiplex PCR, and TCRdb kept only the in-frame ones, dropping some. That table gives V, J and clone size, and the DNA gave D and trimming. Among tens of thousands of clones listed, about 91% were seen once. This CDR3 contains 13 residues. Per the germline V gene, CDR1 is LGHDT and CDR2 is YNNKEL (reference sequence). V was cut by 7 bases and J by 5 bases, with 14 bases left in between. The chain carries TRBV3-1 (or the pseudogene TRBV3-2) and TRBJ1-2; D might be TRBD1 (5 bases). This TCR came from a woman aged 45-65 years with acute or convalescent COVID-19. The sequencing sample was made of peripheral blood. The chain's CDR3 is CASTSGGWYGYTF. DNA for the CDR3: TGTGCCAGCACATCCGGGGGGTGGTATGGCTACACCTTC.